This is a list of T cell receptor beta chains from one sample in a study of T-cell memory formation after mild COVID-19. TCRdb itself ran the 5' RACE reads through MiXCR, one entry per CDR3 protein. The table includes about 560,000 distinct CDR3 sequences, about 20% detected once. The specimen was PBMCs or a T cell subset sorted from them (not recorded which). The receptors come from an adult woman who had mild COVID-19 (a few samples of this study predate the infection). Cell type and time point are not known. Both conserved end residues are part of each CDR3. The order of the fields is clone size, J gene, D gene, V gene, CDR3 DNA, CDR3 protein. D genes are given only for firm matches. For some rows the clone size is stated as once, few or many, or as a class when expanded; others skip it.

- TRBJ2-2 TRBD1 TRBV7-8 TGTGCCAGCAGCTTAGAATCTACAGGGGTGATCGGGGAGCTGTTTTTT CASSLESTGVIGELFF
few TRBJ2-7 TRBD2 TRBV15 TGTGCCACCAGCAGACCCTCTAGCGGGGGAACCTACGAGCAGTACTTC CATSRPSSGGTYEQYF
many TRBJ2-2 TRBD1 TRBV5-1 TGCGCCAGCAGCCCGAGACAGGGGACCGGGGAGCTGTTTTTT CASSPRQGTGELFF
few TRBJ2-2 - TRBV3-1 TGTGCCAGCAGCCAAGGAGGTGGCCTGAACACCGGGGAGCTGTTTTTT CASSQGGGLNTGELFF
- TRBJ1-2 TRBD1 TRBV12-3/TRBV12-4 TGTGCCAGCAGTTTAAGGGACAGCTCTATCGGCTACACCTTC CASSLRDSSIGYTF
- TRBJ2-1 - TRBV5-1 TGCGCCAGCAGTGTATCGGGAGAGAGCTCCTACAATGAGCAGTTCTTC CASSVSGESSYNEQFF
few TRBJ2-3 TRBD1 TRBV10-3 TGTGCCATCAGGTCGGGACAGACTAGCACAGATACGCAGTATTTT CAIRSGQTSTDTQYF
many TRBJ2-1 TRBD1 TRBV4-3 TGCGCCAGCAGCCATGATACAGGGGGCCCCTACAATGAGCAGTTCTTC CASSHDTGGPYNEQFF
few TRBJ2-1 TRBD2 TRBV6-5 TGTGCCAGCAGGCCGGGTGGCGGGAGGAATGAGCAGTTCTTC CASRPGGGRNEQFF
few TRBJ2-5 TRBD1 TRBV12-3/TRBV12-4 TGTGCCAGCAGAGCCGGGACAGGGGGCAAGGAGACCCAGTACTTC CASRAGTGGKETQYF
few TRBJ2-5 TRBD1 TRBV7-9 TGTGCCAGCAGTGTTGGGACAGGGGGGTTGGAGACCCAGTACTTC CASSVGTGGLETQYF
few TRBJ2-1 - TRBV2 TGTGCCAGCAGGGTAGGCAGGGTAAATGAGCAGTTCTTC CASRVGRVNEQFF
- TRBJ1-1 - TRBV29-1 TGCAGCGTTGATCCAGGATCTGAAGCTTTCTTT CSVDPGSEAFF
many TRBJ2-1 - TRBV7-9 TGTGCCAGCAGCTCATCGGGGGGCGCCTACAATGAGCAGTTCTTC CASSSSGGAYNEQFF
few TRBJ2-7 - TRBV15 TGTGCCACCAGCATGGATGCGGTGAGAGGGTCCTACGAGCAGTACTTC CATSMDAVRGSYEQYF
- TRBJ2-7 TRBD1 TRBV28 TGTGCCAGCAGTCCCTACGACAGGGACGATTCGAAGCTGTACTTC CASSPYDRDDSKLYF
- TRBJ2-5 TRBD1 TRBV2 TGTGCCAGCATCTTCCGGGGACAGGGACGAGAGACCCAGTACTTC CASIFRGQGRETQYF
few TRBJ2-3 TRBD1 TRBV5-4 TGTGCCAGCAGCTTGGATAGTTCGCCCCGGGCAGGGGGTTTT CASSLDSSPRAGGF
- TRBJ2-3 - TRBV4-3 TGCGCCAGCAGCCAAGATAAGGCTACCACAGATACGCAGTATTTT CASSQDKATTDTQYF
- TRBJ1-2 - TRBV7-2 TGTGCCAGCAGCCCCCGAGTGATAAGGGGCTACACCTTC CASSPRVIRGYTF
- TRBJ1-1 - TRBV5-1 TGCGCCAGCAGCCGTGTAGGGAACACTGAAGCTTTCTTT CASSRVGNTEAFF
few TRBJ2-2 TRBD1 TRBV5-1 TGCGCCAGCAGCTCCCGGACAGGGGGCACCGGGGAGCTGTTTTTT CASSSRTGGTGELFF
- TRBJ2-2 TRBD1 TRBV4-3 TGCGCCAGCAGCCAAGGGGACAGGGGGTACTTGAACACCGGGGAGCTGTTTTTT CASSQGDRGYLNTGELFF
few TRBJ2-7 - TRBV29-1 TGCAGCGTTCGAATCCCAAGAGGGAGGTACGAGCAGTACTTC CSVRIPRGRYEQYF
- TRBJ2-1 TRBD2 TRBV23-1 TGCGCCAGCAGAAGGGGAGCGGGGGGGCTCAATGAGCAGTTCTTC CASRRGAGGLNEQFF
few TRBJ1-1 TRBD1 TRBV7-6 TGTGCCAGCAGCTCAATGGGGGGACAGCCGTCCTGGAACACTGAAGCTTTCTTT CASSSMGGQPSWNTEAFF
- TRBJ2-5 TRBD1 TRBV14 TGTGCCAGCAGCCCGTACAGGGGCCCCCAAGAGACCCAGTACTTC CASSPYRGPQETQYF
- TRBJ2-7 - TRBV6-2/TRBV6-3 TGTGCCAGCAGGGAGGTGGATAGCATCCTCTTC CASREVDSILF
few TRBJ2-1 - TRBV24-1 TGTGCCACCAGTGATTTGGGGGTGAGGGGGGATACCTACAATGAGCAGTTCTTC CATSDLGVRGDTYNEQFF
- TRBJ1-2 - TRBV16 TGTGCCAGCAGCCAATCGGTGACAGCCTTTGGCTACACCTTC CASSQSVTAFGYTF
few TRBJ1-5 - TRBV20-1 TGCAGTGCTAGAGATGGCCCGAGTGCGGATCAGCCCCAGCATTTT CSARDGPSADQPQHF
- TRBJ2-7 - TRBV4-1 TGCGCCAGCAGCCAAGAAGCTACCCTCTACGAGCAGTACTTC CASSQEATLYEQYF
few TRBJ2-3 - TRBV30 TGTGCCTGGAGTAAGGCGAACACAGATACGCAGTATTTT CAWSKANTDTQYF
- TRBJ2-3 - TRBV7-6 TGTGCCAGCAGCTTAACCAGCGGGACAGGTCCCACAGATACGCAGTATTTT CASSLTSGTGPTDTQYF
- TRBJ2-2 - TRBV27 TGTGCCAGCAGTTTGGCTGGGCAGGGGATAACCGGGGAGCTGTTTTTT CASSLAGQGITGELFF
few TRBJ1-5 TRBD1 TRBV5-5 TGTGCCAGCAGCTGGGGCCCTACAGGGGAGGATGGTCAGCCCCAGCATTTT CASSWGPTGEDGQPQHF
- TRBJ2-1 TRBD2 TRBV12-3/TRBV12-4 TGTGCCAGCAGCCACCTGACTAGCGGGGGGGCCGGTGGGGATGAGCAGTTCTTC CASSHLTSGGAGGDEQFF
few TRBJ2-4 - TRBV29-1 TGCAGCGCTGAGGGGGGGAAAAACATTCAGTACTTC CSAEGGKNIQYF